Listed below are T cell receptor beta chains from one sample, sequenced in a study of post-analysis software for immune sequencing data. TCRdb re-analysed the PCR reads in MiXCR, keeping a single row per CDR3 protein. Of about 800,000 distinct CDR3 sequences in the sample, roughly 27% were seen once. Input material: blood. These TCRs come from a girl under 18 with multiple sclerosis. The CDR3 runs from the conserved cysteine through the conserved F or W. The D gene is left open where the match is weak. Clone size, where shown, is once, few, many, or a class for clones that have expanded.

J: TRBJ2-1; V: TRBV2; D: -; size: -; CDR3: CARGDSSQFF; DNA: TGTGCCAGAGGGGACTCCTCTCAGTTCTTC
J: TRBJ2-3; V: TRBV5-1; D: -; size: -; CDR3: CASSQGDSVTDTQYF; DNA: TGCGCCAGCAGCCAGGGGGACTCAGTCACAGATACGCAGTATTTT
J: TRBJ2-5; V: TRBV11-3; D: -; size: -; CDR3: CASSPDSSWETQYF; DNA: TGTGCCAGCAGCCCTGACAGTTCGTGGGAGACCCAGTACTTC
J: TRBJ2-1; V: TRBV6-5; D: TRBD2; size: -; CDR3: CASSYSGTSGSNEQFF; DNA: TGTGCCAGCAGTTACTCCGGGACTAGCGGGAGCAATGAGCAGTTCTTC
J: TRBJ2-1; V: TRBV27; D: -; size: -; CDR3: CASSHVEGEQFF; DNA: TGTGCCAGCAGTCATGTGGAAGGGGAGCAGTTCTTC
J: TRBJ1-2; V: TRBV25-1; D: -; size: -; CDR3: CASSVGPGLLVGRGYTF; DNA: TGTGCCAGCAGTGTAGGACCCGGACTTCTTGTCGGGCGGGGCTACACCTTC
J: TRBJ1-1; V: TRBV29-1; D: -; size: -; CDR3: CSASFEGTEAFF; DNA: TGCAGCGCCAGCTTTGAGGGGACTGAAGCTTTCTTT
J: TRBJ2-7; V: TRBV20-1; D: -; size: -; CDR3: CSASRLARPYEQYF; DNA: TGCAGTGCTAGTAGGCTAGCGAGACCCTACGAGCAGTACTTC
J: TRBJ1-5; V: TRBV6-1; D: -; size: -; CDR3: CASSEFRGYQPQHF; DNA: TGTGCCAGCAGTGAATTCCGGGGGTATCAGCCCCAGCATTTT
J: TRBJ2-7; V: TRBV20-1; D: -; size: -; CDR3: CSARGTEYYEQYF; DNA: TGCAGTGCTAGGGGCACGGAGTACTACGAGCAGTACTTC
J: TRBJ2-5; V: TRBV20-1; D: -; size: many; CDR3: CSARHQETQYF; DNA: TGCAGTGCGAGACACCAAGAGACCCAGTACTTC
J: TRBJ2-1; V: TRBV3-1; D: TRBD1; size: few; CDR3: CASRRDRGGNEQFF; DNA: TGTGCCAGCAGACGCGACAGGGGGGGCAATGAGCAGTTCTTC
J: TRBJ2-7; V: TRBV11-2; D: TRBD1; size: -; CDR3: CASSLVSRGLWSEQYF; DNA: TGTGCCAGCAGCTTAGTCAGCAGGGGGCTTTGGAGTGAGCAGTACTTC
J: TRBJ2-7; V: TRBV29-1; D: -; size: many; CDR3: CSVESRSNYEQYF; DNA: TGCAGCGTTGAGAGCCGAAGCAACTACGAGCAGTACTTC
J: TRBJ2-1; V: TRBV27; D: TRBD2; size: -; CDR3: CASSPNSGSRFNEQFF; DNA: TGTGCCAGCAGTCCGAATAGCGGGAGCCGTTTTAATGAGCAGTTCTTC
J: TRBJ2-2; V: TRBV20-1; D: -; size: -; CDR3: CSAGTWGTGELFF; DNA: TGCAGTGCTGGGACCTGGGGCACCGGGGAGCTGTTTTTT
J: TRBJ2-5; V: TRBV7-2; D: -; size: -; CDR3: CASSPPSTARSQETQYF; DNA: TGTGCCAGCAGCCCACCGTCGACAGCGAGGTCTCAAGAGACCCAGTACTTC
J: TRBJ2-7; V: TRBV4-1; D: -; size: -; CDR3: CASSQGGYYEQYF; DNA: TGCGCCAGCAGCCAAGGAGGGTACTACGAGCAGTACTTC
J: TRBJ2-7; V: TRBV7-2; D: TRBD1; size: -; CDR3: CASTRDSRTYEQYF; DNA: TGTGCCAGCACCCGGGACAGCCGAACCTACGAGCAGTACTTC
J: TRBJ1-2; V: TRBV9; D: TRBD1; size: -; CDR3: CASSVRRDRDGYTF; DNA: TGTGCCAGCAGCGTACGGCGGGACAGGGATGGCTACACCTTC
J: TRBJ2-6; V: TRBV14; D: -; size: few; CDR3: CASSPEVRISGANVLTF; DNA: TGTGCCAGCAGCCCCGAGGTGAGAATATCTGGGGCCAACGTCCTGACTTTC
J: TRBJ1-5; V: TRBV28; D: -; size: -; CDR3: CASTKRRGQPQHF; DNA: TGTGCCAGTACTAAGAGGAGGGGTCAGCCCCAGCATTTT
J: TRBJ2-3; V: TRBV5-1; D: -; size: -; CDR3: CASSLVPNTQYF; DNA: TGCGCCAGCAGCTTGGTGCCCAATACGCAGTATTTT
J: TRBJ2-1; V: TRBV5-6; D: -; size: few; CDR3: CASSSRTAVSRNNEQFF; DNA: TGTGCCAGCAGCTCCCGGACGGCCGTAAGCAGAAACAATGAGCAGTTCTTC
J: TRBJ2-2; V: TRBV9; D: TRBD2; size: few; CDR3: CASSAQGLPGLAGDTGELFF; DNA: TGTGCCAGCAGCGCCCAGGGTTTACCAGGCTTGGCGGGAGATACCGGGGAGCTGTTTTTT
J: TRBJ2-7; V: TRBV6-2/TRBV6-3; D: -; size: many; CDR3: CASSPDGRARGEQYF; DNA: TGTGCCAGCAGCCCTGACGGGAGAGCCCGTGGTGAGCAGTACTTC
J: TRBJ1-5; V: TRBV7-9; D: -; size: few; CDR3: CASSPSDFYGSQPQHF; DNA: TGTGCCAGCAGCCCTTCGGACTTTTACGGGAGTCAGCCCCAGCATTTT
J: TRBJ1-5; V: TRBV20-1; D: -; size: -; CDR3: CSASPEDPNQPQHF; DNA: TGCAGTGCTAGCCCTGAGGACCCAAATCAGCCCCAGCATTTT
J: TRBJ2-7; V: TRBV6-2/TRBV6-3; D: -; size: -; CDR3: CASSYVLSREQYF; DNA: TGTGCCAGCAGTTACGTACTTTCAAGGGAGCAGTACTTC